This T cell receptor beta chain stems from a study of graft-versus-host responses after intestinal transplantation. Study summary: Recipients had transplants, and these were multivisceral, liver-intestinal, or isolated intestinal. Every transplant recipient was induced with anti-thymocyte globulin, then maintained on tacrolimus and steroids for about 3 years.

This clone showed up just once. Its target is not known. Study-level findings and limits: The recipient marrow held GvH clones, and some of them showed up first in ileum or blood. The study associated peak circulating GvH clone levels with early post-transplant HvG declines.

V was pared by 0 bases and J by 2 bases, with 7 bases between. This CDR3 comprises 14 residues. CDR1 SEHNR and CDR2 FQNEAQ come from the germline V gene (reference sequence). Sequenced by immunoSEQ multiplex PCR; TCRdb stores in-frame clones only, minus some. The repertoire holds roughly 16,000 clones, 65% to 90% seen once, with 3.5% to 4% in the top ten. Graft tissue was processed to release intraepithelial and lamina propria lymphocytes. The clonotype was recovered from a human patient who received an intestinal transplant, so some T cells may come from the graft donor. The chain couples TRBV7-9 to TRBJ1-1; D ambiguous. The sample was ileum tissue, taken around 600 days after intestinal transplantation. This CDR3 reads CASSLAMSNTEAFF. The CDR3, as DNA: TGTGCCAGCAGCTTAGCGATGAGTAACACTGAAGCTTTCTTT.